A single sample gave rise to the 27 T cell receptor beta chains below, sequenced in a study of CD8+ T cells in alopecia areata. Once RNA had been extracted, it was reverse transcribed into cDNA to act as the sequencing template. Here immunoSEQ multiplex PCR was the method, and the copy in TCRdb shows in-frame clones only, minus some. The data contain 180,000 or so clones, about 66% of them singletons. Specimen: CD8+ T cells sorted from blood, collected at week 0. The receptors come from a human donor with alopecia areata.

The V call is TRBV19, the J call TRBJ1-6; a weak D match, TRBD1 (5 bases). This CDR3 is built from 16 residues. Germline CDR1 reads LNHDA; CDR2 reads SQIVND (reference sequence). Trimming pared 5 bases from V and 7 bases from J, leaving 18 bases between. This CDR3 reads CASSLTGRAANSPLHF. The CDR3 nucleotides are TGTGCCAGTAGTTTAACGGGCAGGGCGGCGAATTCACCCCTCCACTTT.

This clone was seen only once. The V call is TRBV29-1, the J call TRBJ1-1; D is uncertain. Between the trimmed V and J ends, which lost 3 bases and 0 bases, there was a span of 11 bases. CDR1 and CDR2 from the germline V gene are SQVTM and ANQGSEA. This CDR3 has 14 amino acids. The CDR3 region is CSVDAGLMNTEAFF. The DNA of the CDR3 is TGCAGCGTTGACGCAGGACTGATGAACACTGAAGCTTTCTTT. Together with reference TRBV29-1 and TRBJ1-1, the CDR3 gives the full variable domain: SAVISQKPSRDICQRGTSLTIQCQVDSQVTMMFWYRQQPGQSLTLIATANQGSEATYESGFVIDKFPISRPNLTFSTLTVSNMSPEDSSIYLCSVDAGLMNTEAFFGQGTRLTVV.

This sequence joins TRBV2 and TRBJ1-6; no firm D call. The CDR3 loop spans 17 amino acids. Germline values: CDR1 SNHLY, CDR2 FYNNEI. The V gene lost 6 bases and the J gene lost 4 bases, with 19 bases spanning the gap. CDR3 DNA sequence: TGTGCCAGCAGCCGACCCGATAACATAGGGTATAATTCACCCCTCCACTTT. Its translation is CASSRPDNIGYNSPLHF.

A word on this clone: The junction shows a germline mismatch at one end, possibly a read error. This rearrangement joins TRBV7-7 to TRBJ2-3; 7 nucleotides align to TRBD2. This CDR3 contains 15 residues. In germline, CDR1 is SSHAT, CDR2 FNYEAQ (reference sequence). CDR3 sequence: CASSLSLADTDTQYF. CDR3 nucleotide sequence: TGTGCTAGCAGCCTGAGCCTAGCGGACACAGATACGCAGTATTTT.

This sequence joins TRBV4-1 and TRBJ2-1; no reliable D call. The germline CDR1 and CDR2 sequences are MGHRA and YSYEKL. V shed 4 bases and J shed 6 bases, with 10 bases lying between them. This CDR3 spans 13 amino acids. The CDR3 nucleotides read TGCGCCAGCAGCCCATATTGGGGCAATGAGCAGTTCTTC. This sequence encodes CASSPYWGNEQFF.

This clone was detected only a few times. The chain couples TRBV7-3 to TRBJ2-7, with D possibly being TRBD1 or TRBD2 (5 bases each). Germline CDR1 SGHTA, CDR2 FQGTGA. Trimming left V 2 bases short and J 4 bases short, with 12 bases between. The CDR3 contains 14 residues. The CDR3 bases are TGTGCCAGCAGCTTATCTGGGGGAGTATACGAGCAGTACTTC. Translating it yields CASSLSGGVYEQYF.

The chain has TRBV9 and TRBJ2-5; D perhaps matches TRBD1 (5 bases). Trimming removed 3 bases from V and 5 bases from J, with 11 bases in between. CDR3 length: 13 amino acids. Germline CDR1 reads SGDLS; CDR2 reads YYNGEE. The CDR3 here is CASSDDSRETQYF. CDR3 DNA sequence: TGTGCCAGCAGCGATGACAGTCGGGAGACCCAGTACTTC.

The V and J genes are TRBV30 and TRBJ2-1; D may correspond to TRBD1 or TRBD2 (5 bases each). The length of the CDR3 is 12 residues. V lost 0 bases, J lost 9 bases, and 9 bases lay in between. Germline V lookup: CDR1 GTSNPN, CDR2 SVGIG (reference sequence). CDR3 protein: CAWSVLGVEQFF. DNA for the CDR3: TGTGCCTGGAGTGTACTGGGGGTTGAGCAGTTCTTC.

The chain employs TRBV2 and TRBJ1-2, with D possibly TRBD1 on 5 matching bases. V lost 11 bases to trimming and J lost 6 bases, with 22 bases between them. Per the germline V gene, CDR1 is SNHLY and CDR2 is FYNNEI. The CDR3 has 14 residues. CDR3 loop: CAEGPQRGENGYTF. Here the CDR3 DNA reads TGTGCCGAGGGTCCTCAACGAGGGGAAAATGGCTACACCTTC.

The chain has TRBV5-1 and TRBJ2-3; no definite D call. The V and J ends lost 5 bases and 5 bases respectively, with 12 bases between them. Germline CDR1 and CDR2: SGHRS and YFSETQ. The CDR3 covers 13 residues. CDR3 sequence (DNA): TGCGCCAGCAGGGGCTCGTCAGGAGATACGCAGTATTTT. Translated, it gives CASRGSSGDTQYF. Full variable domain (missing parts from reference TRBV5-1 and TRBJ2-3): KAGVTQTPRYLIKTRGQQVTLSCSPISGHRSVSWYQQTPGQGLQFLFEYFSETQRNKGNFPGRFSGRQFSNSRSEMNVSTLELGDSALYLCASRGSSGDTQYFGPGTRLTVL.

V usage is TRBV7-6 and J usage is TRBJ2-4; 9 bases are shared with TRBD1. The CDR3 is 14 amino acids. Germline V gene data show CDR1 as SGHVS and CDR2 as FNYEAQ. The V gene end was trimmed by 5 bases and the J gene end by 4 bases; junction bases not matched to a gene: 3. CDR3 in DNA: TGTGCCAGCAGCCCAGGACAGGGGAAAAACATTCAGTACTTC. Amino acid sequence: CASSPGQGKNIQYF.

The count of this clone is one. The chain is built from TRBV7-3 and TRBJ2-1, with 7 bases lining up with TRBD1. Trimming removed 5 bases from V and 0 bases from J; junction bases left unmatched: 7. Per the germline V gene, CDR1 is SGHTA and CDR2 is FQGTGA. The CDR3 runs to 16 residues. This chain's CDR3 is CASSTEGQSSYNEQFF. The CDR3 DNA reads TGTGCCAGCAGCACCGAGGGACAGTCCTCCTACAATGAGCAGTTCTTC.

There are a few counts of this clone. V gene TRBV9 combines with J gene TRBJ1-1; tentatively, D is TRBD1 (5 bases). This CDR3 region has 12 residues. The germline V and J ends were trimmed by 3 bases and 6 bases, with 9 bases remaining between them. Germline V gene sequence: CDR1 SGDLS, CDR2 YYNGEE. CDR3 residues: CASSARVSEAFF. CDR3 bases: TGTGCCAGCAGCGCCAGGGTTTCTGAAGCTTTCTTT.

The chain links TRBV15 to TRBJ1-4; 9 bases line up with TRBD1. Trimming removed 7 bases from V and 8 bases from J; junction bases left unmatched: 8. The CDR3 extends over 14 amino acids. Per the germline V gene, CDR1 is LNHNV and CDR2 is YYDKDF (reference sequence). The CDR3 coding sequence is TGTGCCACCACCGGACAGGGGCAGGGAGAAAAACTGTTTTTT. It translates to CATTGQGQGEKLFF.

This chain joins TRBV25-1 and TRBJ2-7; 10 bases are shared with TRBD1. V lost 2 bases to trimming and J lost 2 bases; unmatched junction nucleotides: 9. Germline assignment: CDR1 MGHDK and CDR2 SYGVNS. The length of the CDR3 is 17 residues. The CDR3 protein is CASSEPRRQGATYEQYF. CDR3 nucleotide sequence: TGTGCCAGCAGTGAACCCCGCAGACAGGGGGCCACCTACGAGCAGTACTTC.

V is TRBV9 and J is TRBJ2-1, with 9 positions matching TRBD1. This CDR3 spans 17 amino acids. CDR1 and CDR2 from the germline V gene are SGDLS and YYNGEE. With 1 base clipped from V and 8 bases from J, the junction kept 13 bases outside the gene matches. The CDR3 bases are TGTGCCAGCAGCGTAAGGGGGGGACAGGGCGTAATAGATGAGCAGTTCTTC. Translation gives CASSVRGGQGVIDEQFF.

In its sample, this clone was seen a few times. This chain joins TRBV7-2 and TRBJ1-6; 8 nucleotides agree with TRBD1. Germline V gives CDR1 SGHTA, CDR2 FQGNSA. The CDR3 runs to 12 residues. With 5 bases clipped from V and 10 bases from J, the junction kept 1 base outside the gene matches. The CDR3 spells CASSRTGSPLHF. The CDR3 bases are TGTGCCAGCAGCCGGACAGGGTCACCCCTCCACTTT.

The chain carries TRBV10-3 and TRBJ2-3; 13 bases are shared with TRBD2. Germline V gives CDR1 ENHRY, CDR2 SYGVKD. The CDR3 runs 17 residues. The trim removed 7 bases at V and 2 bases at J, leaving 9 bases unmatched. The CDR3 loop is CAIKIGLAGALTDTQYF. The CDR3 DNA is TGTGCCATCAAGATTGGACTAGCGGGGGCCCTCACAGATACGCAGTATTTT.

The V call is TRBV30, the J call TRBJ2-5, with TRBD1 matching over 7 bases. This CDR3 spans 15 amino acids. CDR1 and CDR2 (germline): GTSNPN, SVGIG (reference sequence). V lost 4 bases to trimming and J lost 3 bases; unmatched junction nucleotides: 11. The DNA of the CDR3 is TGTGCCTGGACGTTTGAAAACAGGGGAAAAGAGACCCAGTACTTC. This sequence encodes CAWTFENRGKETQYF.

This clone was counted only a few times. V gene TRBV6-5 combines with J gene TRBJ1-3; D remains unclear. Germline lookup yields CDR1 MNHEY and CDR2 SVGAGI. There are 14 residues in the CDR3. The V end was cut by 0 bases, the J end by 4 bases, with 7 bases between. CDR3 amino acids: CASSYSGRGNTIYF. The CDR3 bases are TGTGCCAGCAGTTACTCTGGCAGGGGAAACACCATATATTTT.

V usage is TRBV28 and J usage is TRBJ2-5, with 10 bases fitting TRBD1. The V gene's germline CDR1 is MDHEN and CDR2 SYDVKM. This CDR3 has 15 amino acids. V lost 6 bases, J lost 4 bases, and 8 bases stayed unmatched. CDR3 DNA sequence: TGTGCCAGCAGGAAGACAGGGGGCTGGGGAGAGACCCAGTACTTC. Protein: CASRKTGGWGETQYF.

The V and J genes are TRBV4-2 and TRBJ1-1, with a weak D call TRBD1 (6 bases). In germline, CDR1 is LGHNA, CDR2 YNFKEQ. The germline V and J ends were trimmed by 5 bases and 2 bases, with 12 bases remaining between them. The CDR3 contains 14 residues. CDR3 sequence (DNA): TGTGCCAGCAGCAGCACCAGGGGAAACACTGAAGCTTTCTTT. It is translated as CASSSTRGNTEAFF.

This chain uses TRBV25-1 with TRBJ2-5, with D possibly being TRBD2 (6 bases). The V end lost 10 bases, the J end lost 8 bases, and 17 bases lay between the germline ends. Germline V gene lookup returns CDR1 MGHDK and CDR2 SYGVNS. The CDR3 length is 12 residues. CDR3 coding DNA: TGTGCCACTAGCCCCCCGGAGGGCACCCAGTACTTC. As protein: CATSPPEGTQYF.

The V call is TRBV27, the J call TRBJ2-6; D gene uncertain. Trimming removed 5 bases from V and 2 bases from J, with 10 bases in between. Germline lookup yields CDR1 MNHEY and CDR2 SMNVEV (reference sequence). CDR3 length equals 15 residues. The CDR3 is CASSLSSTGANVLTF. For the CDR3, the DNA is TGTGCCAGCAGTCTCAGTTCAACTGGGGCCAACGTCCTGACTTTC.

V and J are TRBV27 and TRBJ2-6; TRBD2 is a possible D gene (6 bases). Trimming cost V 5 bases and J 4 bases, with 9 bases left between them. Germline V CDR1 and CDR2: MNHEY, SMNVEV (reference sequence). The CDR3 loop spans 14 amino acids. Here the CDR3 DNA reads TGTGCCAGCAGTCCAGCGGGCGGGGCCAACGTCCTGACTTTC. Translation: CASSPAGGANVLTF.

The chain combines TRBV2 with TRBJ2-5; a possible D gene is TRBD2 (7 bases). The CDR3 is 15 amino acids. CDR1 is SNHLY, CDR2 FYNNEI, per germline. The V gene lost 10 bases and the J gene lost 3 bases, with 21 bases spanning the gap. The CDR3 reads CATLGGDSVKETQYF. The CDR3 DNA is TGTGCCACCCTAGGGGGGGACTCTGTTAAAGAGACCCAGTACTTC.

CDR3 nucleotides: TGTGCCAGCAGCTTGGGGGCGGGCAGCATGAACACTGAAGCTTTCTTT. Translation: CASSLGAGSMNTEAFF. This chain links TRBV5-5 with TRBJ1-1; D is unresolved. CDR1 and CDR2 (germline): SGHKS, YYEKEE (reference sequence). The CDR3 covers 16 residues. V was shortened by 0 bases and J by 0 bases, with 12 bases between the two germline ends.